This is a list of T cell receptor beta chains from one sample in a study of T cell responses to AZD1222 COVID-19 vaccine. Produced via immunoSEQ multiplex PCR; TCRdb's table is partial and in-frame only. The sample gives about 140,000 clones, roughly 87% of which show up once; 5% to 6.5% is in the top ten. The sequencing here drew on peripheral blood, taken 28 days after the second AZD1222 dose. These receptors were collected from an adult who received the AZD1222 COVID-19 vaccine. The CDR3 runs from the conserved cysteine through the conserved F or W. The order of the fields is V gene, J gene, clone size, D gene, CDR3 protein, CDR3 DNA. The D gene is left open where the match is weak. Some rows have no size entry. The others give once, few or many, or a class for an expanded clone.

TRBV30	TRBJ2-3	NA	NA	CAWSGSRGDTQYF	TGTGCCTGGAGTGGCTCCCGGGGAGATACGCAGTATTTT
TRBV9	TRBJ2-1	NA	TRBD2	CASSVAGGSLYNEQFF	TGTGCCAGCAGCGTAGCCGGCGGGAGTCTCTACAATGAGCAGTTCTTC
TRBV11-2	TRBJ2-1	NA	TRBD1	CASSTTPGTGDYNEQFF	TGTGCCAGCAGCACGACCCCCGGGACAGGGGACTACAATGAGCAGTTCTTC
TRBV10-3	TRBJ1-4	NA	NA	CAISASTRFEKLFF	TGTGCCATCAGTGCATCGACCCGGTTTGAAAAACTGTTTTTT
TRBV5-1	TRBJ2-3	NA	NA	CASKYMLATPDTQYF	TGCGCCAGCAAGTATATGCTCGCAACCCCAGATACGCAGTATTTT
TRBV19	TRBJ1-5	NA	NA	CASHGGNQPQHF	TGTGCCAGTCATGGTGGCAATCAGCCCCAGCATTTT
TRBV5-5	TRBJ2-1	NA	TRBD1	CASSFQQGAFNEQFF	TGTGCCAGCAGCTTTCAACAGGGGGCGTTTAATGAGCAGTTCTTC
TRBV2	TRBJ1-4	NA	NA	CASSVQGRAEKLFF	TGTGCCAGCAGTGTCCAGGGTAGGGCTGAAAAACTGTTTTTT
TRBV6-1	TRBJ1-2	NA	NA	CASSEPRVGDGYTF	TGTGCCAGCAGTGAACCCAGGGTTGGGGATGGCTACACCTTC
TRBV7-9	TRBJ2-2	NA	NA	CASSLVSGQNTGELFF	TGTGCCAGCAGCTTAGTTTCCGGGCAAAACACCGGGGAGCTGTTTTTT
TRBV28	TRBJ1-2	NA	NA	CASSLSAGQGYTF	TGTGCCAGCAGTTTATCGGCAGGGCAAGGCTACACCTTC
TRBV7-9	TRBJ2-1	NA	NA	CASRTVGTTNEQFF	TGTGCCAGCCGGACAGTCGGTACTACCAATGAGCAGTTCTTC
TRBV5-1	TRBJ2-2	NA	TRBD2	CASSLAGGPSGELFF	TGCGCCAGCAGCTTGGCGGGGGGGCCTTCCGGGGAGCTGTTTTTT
TRBV15	TRBJ2-6	NA	NA	CATSNFGRRGSGANVLTF	TGTGCCACCAGCAATTTTGGCCGCAGGGGCTCTGGGGCCAACGTCCTGACTTTC
TRBV27	TRBJ2-7	NA	TRBD2	CASSLEGGGSTYEQYF	TGTGCCAGCAGTTTAGAAGGCGGGGGATCCACCTACGAGCAGTACTTC
TRBV29-1	TRBJ2-7	few	TRBD2	CSVDVRQGGVYEQYF	TGCAGCGTTGACGTAAGGCAGGGAGGGGTCTACGAGCAGTACTTC
TRBV6-5	TRBJ2-6	NA	NA	CASTRRSGANVLTF	TGTGCCAGCACCCGCCGGTCCGGGGCCAACGTCCTGACTTTC
TRBV30	TRBJ2-3	NA	NA	CAWRETGRDRTDTQYF	TGTGCCTGGAGGGAAACAGGGCGGGATCGCACAGATACGCAGTATTTT
TRBV2	TRBJ2-3	NA	TRBD2	CASSLLAGGLDTDTQYF	TGTGCCAGCAGCCTACTAGCGGGAGGCCTTGACACAGATACGCAGTATTTT
TRBV6-2/TRBV6-3	TRBJ1-1	NA	NA	CASSYSRVTEAFF	TGTGCCAGCAGTTACAGCAGGGTCACTGAAGCTTTCTTT
TRBV14	TRBJ2-5	NA	NA	CASSRPRGLQETQYF	TGTGCCAGCAGCCGCCCGAGGGGCTTACAAGAGACCCAGTACTTC
TRBV19	TRBJ2-1	NA	NA	CASSIEKASRQFF	TGTGCCAGTAGTATAGAAAAGGCTTCGCGGCAGTTCTTC
TRBV10-3	TRBJ1-6	once	NA	CAIRDRDNSPLHF	TGTGCCATCAGAGACAGAGATAATTCACCCCTCCACTTT
TRBV3-1/TRBV3-2	TRBJ2-4	NA	NA	CASSQTVKNIQYF	TGTGCCAGCAGCCAGACAGTCAAAAACATTCAGTACTTC
TRBV5-5	TRBJ1-6	NA	NA	CASSLAVRDNSPLHF	TGTGCCAGCAGCTTGGCTGTGCGAGATAATTCACCCCTCCACTTT
TRBV19	TRBJ2-2	NA	TRBD1	CASSNRGAGELFF	TGTGCCAGTAGTAACAGGGGCGCGGGGGAGCTGTTTTTT
TRBV5-1	TRBJ2-5	NA	TRBD1	CASRQGQMQETQYF	TGCGCCAGCAGACAGGGACAGATGCAAGAGACCCAGTACTTC
TRBV28	TRBJ1-2	NA	NA	CASSSGGGGISGKGYTF	TGTGCCAGCAGTTCGGGTGGAGGAGGGATCTCCGGTAAAGGCTACACCTTC
TRBV7-9	TRBJ1-2	NA	NA	CASSPHLTNFYGYTF	TGTGCCAGCAGCCCCCACCTCACGAACTTCTATGGCTACACCTTC
TRBV28	TRBJ1-2	NA	NA	CASSSPTSPSLYTF	TGTGCCAGCAGTTCCCCGACTTCCCCCTCGCTCTACACCTTC
TRBV6-4	TRBJ1-5	NA	TRBD1	CASRDRGHQPQHF	TGTGCCAGCAGAGACAGGGGGCATCAGCCCCAGCATTTT
TRBV28	TRBJ2-3	NA	TRBD1	CASIPPGTGGTDTQYF	TGTGCCAGCATCCCGCCCGGGACAGGGGGAACAGATACGCAGTATTTT
TRBV20-1	TRBJ1-4	NA	NA	CSASSWTTNEKLFF	TGCAGTGCTAGTAGCTGGACAACTAATGAAAAACTGTTTTTT
TRBV24-1	TRBJ2-7	NA	NA	CATSDSSYEQYF	TGTGCCACCAGTGATTCCTCCTACGAGCAGTACTTC
TRBV7-6	TRBJ2-7	NA	TRBD2	CASSSGPEVSGRFYEQYF	TGTGCCAGCAGCTCAGGCCCTGAGGTGAGCGGGAGGTTCTACGAGCAGTACTTC
TRBV3-1/TRBV3-2	TRBJ1-5	NA	NA	CASSQRAGFQPQHF	TGTGCCAGCAGCCAACGGGCAGGTTTTCAGCCCCAGCATTTT
TRBV10-3	TRBJ2-2	NA	NA	CAIRESLMNTGELFF	TGTGCCATCAGAGAGTCTCTTATGAACACCGGGGAGCTGTTTTTT
TRBV2	TRBJ2-7	NA	TRBD2	CASSVAGLEYF	TGTGCCAGCAGTGTAGCGGGATTGGAGTACTTC
TRBV19	TRBJ2-1	NA	NA	CASSRQIYNEQFF	TGTGCCAGTAGTCGACAGATCTACAATGAGCAGTTCTTC
TRBV7-2	TRBJ2-7	NA	NA	CASSLGQPGTYEQYF	TGTGCCAGCAGCTTAGGTCAGCCAGGAACCTACGAGCAGTACTTC
TRBV28	TRBJ1-6	once	TRBD1	CASRRVGTGYNSPLHF	TGTGCCAGCAGACGAGTCGGGACAGGCTATAATTCACCCCTCCACTTT
TRBV28	TRBJ2-7	NA	NA	CASMGALYEQYF	TGTGCCAGCATGGGGGCCCTCTACGAGCAGTACTTC
TRBV11-3	TRBJ2-1	NA	NA	CASSSGWNEQFF	TGTGCCAGCAGCTCCGGGTGGAATGAGCAGTTCTTC
TRBV6-6	TRBJ1-5	few	TRBD1	CASSYQGDRLDQPQHF	TGTGCCAGCAGTTACCAGGGGGACAGGCTCGATCAGCCCCAGCATTTT
TRBV6-5	TRBJ2-7	NA	TRBD1	CASRKGQGAYEQYF	TGTGCCAGCAGAAAAGGACAGGGGGCCTACGAGCAGTACTTC